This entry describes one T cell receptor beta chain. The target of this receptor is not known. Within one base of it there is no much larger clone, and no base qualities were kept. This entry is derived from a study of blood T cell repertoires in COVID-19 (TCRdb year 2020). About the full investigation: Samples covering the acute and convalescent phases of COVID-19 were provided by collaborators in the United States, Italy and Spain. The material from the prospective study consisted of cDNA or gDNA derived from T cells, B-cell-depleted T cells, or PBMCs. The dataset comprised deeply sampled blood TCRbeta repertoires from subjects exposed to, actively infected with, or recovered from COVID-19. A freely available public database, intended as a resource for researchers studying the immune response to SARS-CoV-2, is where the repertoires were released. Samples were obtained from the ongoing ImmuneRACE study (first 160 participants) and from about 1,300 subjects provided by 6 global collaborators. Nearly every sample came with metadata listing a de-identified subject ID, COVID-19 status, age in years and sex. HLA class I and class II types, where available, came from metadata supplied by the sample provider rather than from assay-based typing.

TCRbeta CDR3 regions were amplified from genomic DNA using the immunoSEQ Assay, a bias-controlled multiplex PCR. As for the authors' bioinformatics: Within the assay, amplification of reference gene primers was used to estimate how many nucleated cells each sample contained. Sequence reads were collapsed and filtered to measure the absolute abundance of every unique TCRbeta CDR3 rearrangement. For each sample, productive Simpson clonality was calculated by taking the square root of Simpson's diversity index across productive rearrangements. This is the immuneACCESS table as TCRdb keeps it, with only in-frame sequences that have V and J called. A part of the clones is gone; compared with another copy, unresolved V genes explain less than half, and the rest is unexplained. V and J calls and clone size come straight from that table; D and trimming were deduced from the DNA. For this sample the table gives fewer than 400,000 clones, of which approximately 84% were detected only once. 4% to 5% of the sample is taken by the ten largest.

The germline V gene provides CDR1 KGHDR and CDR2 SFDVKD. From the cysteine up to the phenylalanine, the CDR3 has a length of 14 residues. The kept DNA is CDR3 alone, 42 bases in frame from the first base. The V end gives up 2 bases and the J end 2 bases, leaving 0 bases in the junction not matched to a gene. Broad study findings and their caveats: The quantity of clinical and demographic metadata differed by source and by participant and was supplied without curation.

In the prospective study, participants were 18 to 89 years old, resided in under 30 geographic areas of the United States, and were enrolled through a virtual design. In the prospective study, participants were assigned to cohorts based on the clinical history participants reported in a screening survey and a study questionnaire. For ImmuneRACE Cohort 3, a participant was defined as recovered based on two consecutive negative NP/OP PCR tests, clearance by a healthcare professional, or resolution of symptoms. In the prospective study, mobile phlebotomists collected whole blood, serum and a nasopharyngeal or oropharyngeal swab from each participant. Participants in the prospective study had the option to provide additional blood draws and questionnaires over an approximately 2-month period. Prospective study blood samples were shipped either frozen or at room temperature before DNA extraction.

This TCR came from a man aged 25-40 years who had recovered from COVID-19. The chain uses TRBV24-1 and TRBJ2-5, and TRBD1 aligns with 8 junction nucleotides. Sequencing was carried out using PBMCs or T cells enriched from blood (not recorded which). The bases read TGTGCCACCAGTGATTGGGACAGGCAAGAGACCCAGTACTTC. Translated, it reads CATSDWDRQETQYF.